Below are 25 T cell receptor beta chains sequenced from a single sample in a study of shared clonotypes between healthy human individuals. Profiling relied on immunoSEQ multiplex PCR, and the TCRdb table lists in-frame clones only, not all of them. This table has roughly 2.6 million clones, around 94% appearing once. The sample consisted of naive CD4+ T cells sorted from blood. The subset here: CD45RA+ positively selected. These receptors were collected from a man aged 18-30 years in good health.

This chain uses TRBV13 with TRBJ1-2; D unresolved. Deletions cut 4 bases from V and 8 bases from J, with 14 bases between. The length of the CDR3 is 13 residues. Germline lookup yields CDR1 PRHDT and CDR2 FYEKMQ (reference sequence). CDR3: CASSSPSQQGYTF. The DNA of the CDR3 is TGTGCCAGCAGCTCCCCCAGCCAACAAGGCTACACCTTC.

The V call is TRBV6-5, the J call TRBJ2-7, with TRBD2 identical over 7 bases. There are 13 residues in the CDR3. Trimming at V came to 7 bases and at J to 6 bases, leaving 9 bases not matched to a gene. The germline gives CDR1 MNHEY, CDR2 SVGAGI. The CDR3 region is CASNLAETGEQYF. For the CDR3, the DNA is TGTGCCAGCAACCTAGCGGAGACGGGCGAGCAGTACTTC.

This sequence joins TRBV7-8 and TRBJ1-1; D remains unclear. CDR3 length equals 12 residues. Trimming took off 3 bases at V and 6 bases at J, with 8 bases between the two ends. From germline, CDR1 is SGHVS and CDR2 FQNEAQ. CDR3 bases: TGTGCCAGCAGCTTTGCCGAACCTGAAGCTTTCTTT. Translated, it gives CASSFAEPEAFF.

The chain carries TRBV4-1 and TRBJ1-1; unclear D gene. Germline V gene sequence: CDR1 MGHRA, CDR2 YSYEKL. Trimming left V 1 base short and J 3 bases short, with 9 bases between. The CDR3 totals 14 residues. DNA of the CDR3: TGCGCCAGCAGCCAAGCGGCAGTCTACACTGAAGCTTTCTTT. It specifies CASSQAAVYTEAFF.

CDR3: CACMRRGGEKLFF. The CDR3 bases are TGTGCCTGCATGAGGAGGGGCGGGGAAAAACTGTTTTTT. This sequence joins TRBV30 and TRBJ1-4; TRBD1 is a possible D gene (5 bases). CDR1 is GTSNPN, CDR2 SVGIG, per germline (reference sequence). The CDR3 sequence is 13 residues long. V lost 6 bases and J lost 8, with 16 bases in between. Based on the CDR3 plus reference TRBV30 and TRBJ1-4, the full variable domain is SQTIHQWPATLVQPVGSPLSLECTVEGTSNPNLYWYRQAAGRGLQLLFYSVGIGQISSEVPQNLSASRPQDRQFILSSKKLLLSDSGFYLCACMRRGGEKLFFGSGTQLSVL.

This chain joins TRBV19 and TRBJ1-3; 7 positions agree with TRBD1. This CDR3 is built from 14 residues. Germline V lookup: CDR1 LNHDA, CDR2 SQIVND (reference sequence). V was pared by 5 bases and J by 4 bases, with 5 bases of the junction left unmatched. DNA of the CDR3: TGTGCCAGTAGTCCGGGACAGTACGGAAACACCATATATTTT. Translation gives CASSPGQYGNTIYF.

CDR3 amino acids: CASTVGAGAFTDTQYF. As DNA, the CDR3 is TGTGCCAGCACCGTGGGGGCGGGAGCCTTCACAGATACGCAGTATTTT. V and J are TRBV5-8 and TRBJ2-3, with D tentatively TRBD2 (7 bases). V was shortened by 6 bases and J by 2 bases, with 19 bases between the two germline ends. In germline, CDR1 is SGHTS, CDR2 YDEGEE. CDR3 size: 16 residues.

J is TRBJ2-3 and V is TRBV10-1; D is unclear. V was trimmed by 3 bases and J by 0 bases, leaving 10 bases between them. The CDR3 is 15 residues long. Germline assignment: CDR1 WNHNN and CDR2 SYGVQD (reference sequence). CDR3 DNA: TGCGCCAGCAGTGATGCATTTACTAGCACAGATACGCAGTATTTT. Its translation is CASSDAFTSTDTQYF.

The CDR3 DNA sequence: TGTGCCAGCAGCTTAGCCTCCCTAGCCACCGGGGAGCTGTTTTTT. This codes for CASSLASLATGELFF. The chain combines TRBV7-6 with TRBJ2-2; tentatively, D is TRBD2 (5 bases). V lost 0 bases and J lost 4, with 9 bases in between. CDR1 is SGHVS and CDR2 is FNYEAQ in the germline V gene. The CDR3 extends over 15 amino acids.

J is TRBJ1-5 and V is TRBV7-9; possibly TRBD1 for D (6 bases). Germline V lookup: CDR1 SEHNR, CDR2 FQNEAQ (reference sequence). The CDR3 is 14 amino acids. Trimming removed 5 bases from V and 5 bases from J, with 13 bases in between. The chain's CDR3 is CASSRTAYDQPQHF. The CDR3 coding sequence is TGTGCCAGCAGCCGGACAGCCTACGATCAGCCCCAGCATTTT.

The chain combines TRBV19 with TRBJ1-2; D perhaps matches TRBD1 (5 bases). Germline V lookup: CDR1 LNHDA, CDR2 SQIVND (reference sequence). Trimming pared 1 base from V and 4 bases from J, leaving 22 bases between. The CDR3 covers 18 residues. The CDR3 region has the DNA TGTGCCAGTAGTATAGTTGGAGCCGGGGACGCCGCGGCCTATGGCTACACCTTC. Translating gives CASSIVGAGDAAAYGYTF.

CDR3 DNA sequence: TGCGCCAGCAGCTTGGAGGGGGCTGGCGGGGAGCTGTTTTTT. This gives the protein CASSLEGAGGELFF. V is TRBV5-1 and J is TRBJ2-2, with 7 bases that match TRBD1. The V gene's germline CDR1 is SGHRS and CDR2 YFSETQ. V was pared by 0 bases and J by 7 bases, with 3 bases of the junction left unmatched. CDR3 length: 14 residues.

The V and J genes are TRBV6-1 and TRBJ1-5, with D uncertain. The germline V gene has CDR1 MNHNS and CDR2 SASEGT. The CDR3 runs to 14 residues. Trimming removed 6 bases from V and 2 bases from J, with 11 bases in between. This CDR3 reads CASSPDFGNQPQHF. For the CDR3, the DNA is TGTGCCAGCAGCCCGGACTTTGGCAATCAGCCCCAGCATTTT.

Remarks on this clone: A read error may produce the germline difference seen at one junction end. The chain is built from TRBV7-7 and TRBJ2-5, with D perhaps being TRBD1 or TRBD2 (6 bases each). The J call may be wrong; the DNA end is better matched by TRBJ2-7. Germline V gene lookup returns CDR1 SSHAT and CDR2 FNYEAQ (reference sequence). This CDR3 contains 15 residues. CDR3: CASSPGLGGTYEQYF. CDR3 in DNA: TGTGCTAGCAGCCCTGGGCTAGGGGGGACCTACGAGCAGTACTTC.

The CDR3 coding sequence is TGTGCCAGCAGCTTAGTTGCGGGAGGCCTCTCCTACGAGCAGTACTTC. This sequence encodes CASSLVAGGLSYEQYF. The chain has TRBV7-2 and TRBJ2-7; the match to TRBD2 covers 8 bases. CDR1 and CDR2 from the germline V gene are SGHTA and FQGNSA. With V trimmed by 1 base and J by 0 bases, 5 bases remained unmatched. The CDR3 consists of 16 residues.

This chain connects TRBV19 to TRBJ1-2; 8 bases agree with TRBD1. Germline loops: CDR1 LNHDA, CDR2 SQIVND (reference sequence). The CDR3 sequence is 17 residues long. Unmatched junction bases numbered 13, after V lost 6 bases and J lost 1 base. The CDR3 DNA reads as TGTGCCAGTAGCCTCGGAAACGGACAGGGAAATAACTATGGCTACACCTTC. Translating gives CASSLGNGQGNNYGYTF.

CDR3: CASSPISGLYLGDTQYF. The CDR3 coding sequence is TGTGCCAGCAGCCCTATCTCGGGACTGTACCTAGGGGATACGCAGTATTTT. This sequence joins TRBV4-2 and TRBJ2-3; D possibly corresponds to TRBD2 (6 bases). From germline, CDR1 is LGHNA and CDR2 YNFKEQ. The CDR3 extends over 17 amino acids. Trimming shortened V by 4 bases and J by 6 bases, and 23 bases separated the two germline ends.

V is TRBV15 and J is TRBJ2-5; D gene ambiguous. Germline lookup yields CDR1 LNHNV and CDR2 YYDKDF (reference sequence). Trimming removed 0 bases at V and 5 bases at J, with 10 bases between. There are 14 residues in the CDR3. CDR3 loop: CATSRDPLIETQYF. The CDR3 nucleotides read TGTGCCACCAGCAGAGATCCTTTGATCGAGACCCAGTACTTC.

In its sample, this clone was seen once. This chain connects TRBV25-1 to TRBJ2-5; 8 bases map to TRBD2. The J segment lost 0 bases and the V segment lost 1 base, leaving 4 bases of the junction unmatched. The CDR3 sequence is 16 residues long. The germline gives CDR1 MGHDK, CDR2 SYGVNS. For the CDR3, the DNA is TGTGCCAGCAGTGAATCACCAGCGGGGGACCAAGAGACCCAGTACTTC. Its translation is CASSESPAGDQETQYF.

The table lists this clone with a few counts. The chain has TRBV10-2 and TRBJ1-1; 9 bases agree with TRBD1. The length of the CDR3 is 16 residues. The germline V gene encodes CDR1 WSHSY and CDR2 SAAADI. Losses at the gene ends were 6 bases for V and 1 base for J; bases not matched to a gene: 9. The CDR3 spells CASRGTGGYRNTEAFF. The CDR3 DNA reads as TGCGCCAGCAGAGGAACAGGGGGCTATCGGAACACTGAAGCTTTCTTT.

The rearrangement uses TRBV10-2 and TRBJ1-4; a weak D match, TRBD1 (5 bases). Deletions cut 2 bases from V and 6 bases from J, with 22 bases between. Germline loops: CDR1 WSHSY, CDR2 SAAADI. This CDR3 has 18 residues. Here the CDR3 reads CASSERQGIGEVDEKLFF. CDR3 bases: TGCGCCAGCAGTGAGAGGCAGGGAATAGGAGAGGTAGATGAAAAACTGTTTTTT.

The J gene is TRBJ2-1, the V gene TRBV19; unclear D gene. Trimming removed 7 bases at V and 6 bases at J, with 7 bases between. Looked up from germline, CDR1 is LNHDA and CDR2 is SQIVND (reference sequence). CDR3 length equals 11 residues. The CDR3 protein is CASMWFNEQFF. The CDR3, as DNA: TGTGCCAGTATGTGGTTCAATGAGCAGTTCTTC.

This clone was observed a few times. The chain combines TRBV30 with TRBJ1-1, with TRBD1 identical over 7 bases. Germline CDR1 GTSNPN, CDR2 SVGIG (reference sequence). The trim removed 2 bases at V and 4 bases at J, leaving 7 bases unmatched. The CDR3 covers 14 residues. Written as DNA, the CDR3 is TGTGCCTGGAGTCTCCAGGGGGTTCCCACTGAAGCTTTCTTT. Translation: CAWSLQGVPTEAFF.

Only a few counts were recorded for this clone. Other DNA sequences within the sample encode an identical CDR3. V and J are TRBV20-1 and TRBJ1-5; D uncertain. In germline, CDR1 is DFQATT, CDR2 SNEGSKA (reference sequence). Trimming left V 6 bases short and J 5 bases short, with 8 bases between. This CDR3 has 11 amino acids. The CDR3 here is CSASGDQPQHF. DNA of the CDR3: TGCAGTGCATCCGGTGATCAGCCCCAGCATTTT.

The V gene is TRBV19, the J gene TRBJ2-7; 11 bases are shared with TRBD2. CDR3 length: 14 residues. CDR1 is LNHDA, CDR2 SQIVND, per germline (reference sequence). The V segment lost 6 bases and the J segment 2 bases; nucleotides outside the gene matches: 3. The CDR3 bases are TGTGCCAGTAGGGGTAGCGGGAGGGCCTACGAGCAGTACTTC. Its translation is CASRGSGRAYEQYF.